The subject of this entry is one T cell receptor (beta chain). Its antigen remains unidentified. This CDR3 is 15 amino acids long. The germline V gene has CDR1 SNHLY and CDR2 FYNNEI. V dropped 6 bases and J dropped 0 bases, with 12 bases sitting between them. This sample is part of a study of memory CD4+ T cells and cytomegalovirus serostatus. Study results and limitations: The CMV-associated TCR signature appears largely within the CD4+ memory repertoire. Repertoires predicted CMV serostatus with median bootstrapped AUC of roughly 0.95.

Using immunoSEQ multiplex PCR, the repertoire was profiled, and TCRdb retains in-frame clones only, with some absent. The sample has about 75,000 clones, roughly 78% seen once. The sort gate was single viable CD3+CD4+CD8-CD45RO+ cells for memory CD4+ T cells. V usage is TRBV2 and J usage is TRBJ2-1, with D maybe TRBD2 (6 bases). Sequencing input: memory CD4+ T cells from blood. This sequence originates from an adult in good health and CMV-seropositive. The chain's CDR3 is CASRLLADSYNEQFF. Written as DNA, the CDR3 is TGTGCCAGCAGACTATTAGCGGACTCCTACAATGAGCAGTTCTTC.